The present T cell receptor (beta chain) was sequenced within a study of shared clonotypes between healthy human individuals. At the level of the study: The plates for each donor numbered three CD4 naive, three CD4 memory, two CD8 naive and one CD8 memory.

Naive CD8 cells comprised CD45RO-negative, CCR7-positively selected cells, excluding terminally differentiated effector memory CD45RA+ cells. Some clones are missing from TCRdb's copy, which holds only in-frame ones; the method was immunoSEQ multiplex PCR. The sample carries roughly 2,000,000 clones, roughly 93% recorded once. From germline, CDR1 is SQVTM and CDR2 ANQGSEA. The length of the CDR3 is 14 residues. V lost 7 bases and J lost 6; bases outside the gene matches: 10. What was sequenced was naive CD8+ T cells from PBMCs. The genes are TRBV29-1 and TRBJ2-1; the match to TRBD2 covers 9 bases. The TCR sequence derives from a man in his late teens or twenties in good health. Some clones in this sample may be carry-over from other donors' samples. The chain's CDR3 is CSGLSGRSGNEQFF. For the CDR3, the DNA is TGCAGCGGCCTAAGCGGGAGGAGCGGCAATGAGCAGTTCTTC.